This T cell receptor beta chain was observed in a study of shared clonotypes between healthy human individuals. An approximately 220 ng quantity of DNA, roughly 29,000 T cell genomes, went into the sorted-subset replicate PCRs. This table comes from immunoSEQ multiplex PCR, and its TCRdb copy is limited to in-frame clones, with some not included. The sample gives under 1,100,000 clones, about 75% of which show up once; over 1.3% is in the top ten. Trimming took off 4 bases at V and 6 bases at J, with 13 bases between the two ends. The CDR3 has 13 residues. Germline lookup yields CDR1 SGDLS and CDR2 YYNGEE.

The receptor's source is a man aged 18 to 29 in good health. Material: memory CD4+ T cells sorted from blood. Subset reported: CD45RA-negative fraction. This chain connects TRBV9 to TRBJ1-2, with D unclear. CDR3 loop: CASSPRLADGYTF. The CDR3 DNA sequence: TGTGCCAGCAGCCCCCGGTTAGCGGATGGCTACACCTTC.